This T cell receptor (beta chain) was sequenced in a study of T cells in Graves' hyperthyroidism and ophthalmopathy. Study-level points and caveats: Before onset, by a median of approximately 6.8 months, the model predicted ophthalmopathy.

Regions amplified from RNA transcripts were the TCR beta CDR3 regions. The HTBI primer set drove a first-round RT-PCR of the TCR CDR3. One entry per CDR3 protein, called by TCRdb with MiXCR from the multiplex PCR reads. The repertoire holds about 420,000 distinct CDR3 sequences, with 15% to 19% as singletons. About this clonotype: Its specificity is unknown.

Uncontrolled infection, other autoimmune disease, pregnancy or lactation barred patients from enrollment. Germline V CDR1 and CDR2: SGHAT, FQNNGV. V was trimmed by 7 bases and J by 6 bases, leaving 12 bases between them. The CDR3 runs to 12 residues. This TCR derives from a woman under 30 with Graves' hyperthyroidism. What was sequenced was blood. The chain links TRBV11-2 to TRBJ1-1, with unresolved D. CDR3 protein: CASIGLRAEAFF. CDR3 DNA sequence: TGTGCCAGCATTGGATTGAGGGCTGAAGCTTTCTTT. Combining the CDR3 with reference TRBV11-2 and TRBJ1-1 gives the whole variable domain EAGVAQSPRYKIIEKRQSVAFWCNPISGHATLYWYQQILGQGPKLLIQFQNNGVVDDSQLPKDRFSAERLKGVDSTLKIQPAKLEDSAVYLCASIGLRAEAFFGQGTRLTVV.